Included here is one T cell receptor (beta chain) sequence, with context. This CDR3 contains 15 residues. The sample is drawn from a study of cytomegalovirus exposure and HLA in healthy donors. 13 Jbeta primers and 60 Vbeta primers were used for the PCR. Assay used: immunoSEQ multiplex PCR; TCRdb lists only in-frame clones, some missing. The sample has about 160,000 clones, almost 80% seen once. The J gene is TRBJ1-4, the V gene TRBV21-1; the table names TRBD1, a call not compared with the DNA. TRBV21-1 is shown as a pseudogene. The receptor was derived from a woman in her forties or fifties in good health and CMV-seronegative. Sample: PBMCs. CDR3 nucleotides: TGTGCCAGCAGCAAAGCGTGGACAGGGGCTGAAAAACTGTTTTTT. Translation gives CASSKAWTGAEKLFF.